This is a list of T cell receptor beta chains from one sample in a study of shared clonotypes between healthy human individuals. Sequencing was performed with immunoSEQ multiplex PCR; in TCRdb, only in-frame clones are kept and a portion is missing. This repertoire shows around 1.6 million clones, around 98% found once; its top ten account for around 0.47%. The sample comprised naive CD4+ T cells sorted from blood. Receptors were obtained from a man aged 25 to 40 in good health. The CDR3 runs from the conserved cysteine through the conserved F or W. Each record gives: V gene, D gene, J gene, clone size, CDR3 DNA, CDR3 protein. D genes are given only for firm matches. Rows may omit the clone size; those that give it use once, few, many or a size class.

V gene: TRBV28; D gene: NA; J gene: TRBJ1-2; clone size: NA; CDR3 DNA: TGTGCCAGCAGTTTATCTCCAGGGTTAAACTATGGCTACACCTTC; CDR3 protein: CASSLSPGLNYGYTF
V gene: TRBV19; D gene: TRBD1; J gene: TRBJ1-5; clone size: NA; CDR3 DNA: TGTGCCAGTAGACATAGGACAGGGCTTCAGCCCCAGCATTTT; CDR3 protein: CASRHRTGLQPQHF
V gene: TRBV11-2; D gene: NA; J gene: TRBJ2-5; clone size: NA; CDR3 DNA: TGTGCCAGCAGCCGGAGGGCTAAGGAGACCCAGTACTTC; CDR3 protein: CASSRRAKETQYF
V gene: TRBV11-2; D gene: TRBD1; J gene: TRBJ2-5; clone size: NA; CDR3 DNA: TGTGCCAGCAGCCGGGGACAGCAAGAGACCCAGTACTTC; CDR3 protein: CASSRGQQETQYF
V gene: TRBV11-2; D gene: TRBD2; J gene: TRBJ2-7; clone size: NA; CDR3 DNA: TGTGCCAGCAGCTTATTACTTACTAGCGGGAGTTACGAGCAGTACTTC; CDR3 protein: CASSLLLTSGSYEQYF
V gene: TRBV10-2; D gene: NA; J gene: TRBJ2-3; clone size: NA; CDR3 DNA: TGCGCCAGCCACAATGAGGGCCGCGTTTTCCCCGCCACAGATACGCAGTATTTT; CDR3 protein: CASHNEGRVFPATDTQYF
V gene: TRBV10-3; D gene: NA; J gene: TRBJ2-7; clone size: NA; CDR3 DNA: TGTGCCATCAGGGACGGACATGAGGGCCATCGAGAGCAGTACTTC; CDR3 protein: CAIRDGHEGHREQYF
V gene: TRBV15; D gene: TRBD1; J gene: TRBJ2-7; clone size: NA; CDR3 DNA: TGTGCCACCGCTAGGGGGCCCTCCTACGAGCAGTACTTC; CDR3 protein: CATARGPSYEQYF
V gene: TRBV5-1; D gene: TRBD2; J gene: TRBJ2-1; clone size: NA; CDR3 DNA: TGCGCCAGCAGCAAGATTCTAGCGGGAGGGCCGAAAAATGAGCAGTTCTTC; CDR3 protein: CASSKILAGGPKNEQFF
V gene: TRBV15; D gene: TRBD2; J gene: TRBJ2-1; clone size: NA; CDR3 DNA: TGTGCCACCAGCACCGCGACTAGCGGGAGTCCCCATGAGCAGTTCTTC; CDR3 protein: CATSTATSGSPHEQFF
V gene: TRBV10-3; D gene: NA; J gene: TRBJ1-5; clone size: NA; CDR3 DNA: TGTGCCATCAGTGAGTCGAGTGTCCAGCCCCAGCATTTT; CDR3 protein: CAISESSVQPQHF
V gene: TRBV6-1; D gene: NA; J gene: TRBJ2-7; clone size: NA; CDR3 DNA: TGTGCCAGCAGTGAACCTGGCAGGGTGGACGAGCAGTACTTC; CDR3 protein: CASSEPGRVDEQYF
V gene: TRBV2; D gene: NA; J gene: TRBJ2-3; clone size: NA; CDR3 DNA: TGTGCCAGCAGGGGGGATCCCGATACGCAGTATTTT; CDR3 protein: CASRGDPDTQYF
V gene: TRBV2; D gene: NA; J gene: TRBJ1-2; clone size: NA; CDR3 DNA: TGTGCCAGCAGTGAAGCTAGGGAGGCGGGTGGCTACACCTTC; CDR3 protein: CASSEAREAGGYTF
V gene: TRBV15; D gene: NA; J gene: TRBJ1-5; clone size: NA; CDR3 DNA: TGTGCCACCAGCAGCCGGGACGACAATCAGCCCCAGCATTTT; CDR3 protein: CATSSRDDNQPQHF
V gene: TRBV6-5; D gene: NA; J gene: TRBJ2-1; clone size: once; CDR3 DNA: TGTGCCAGCAGTGGGGGATACAATGAGCAGTTCTTC; CDR3 protein: CASSGGYNEQFF
V gene: TRBV25-1; D gene: NA; J gene: TRBJ1-5; clone size: NA; CDR3 DNA: TGTGCCAGCAGTGAAGCCGGGAGCAATCAGCCCCAGCATTTT; CDR3 protein: CASSEAGSNQPQHF
V gene: TRBV5-6; D gene: NA; J gene: TRBJ2-7; clone size: NA; CDR3 DNA: TGTGCCAGCAGCTTGTTGTGGAAGACAGGCCGCACCTACGAGCAGTACTTC; CDR3 protein: CASSLLWKTGRTYEQYF
V gene: TRBV11-3; D gene: NA; J gene: TRBJ2-1; clone size: NA; CDR3 DNA: TGTGCCAGCAGTACGGTGGCGGGCGAAGAGCAGTTCTTC; CDR3 protein: CASSTVAGEEQFF
V gene: TRBV5-1; D gene: NA; J gene: TRBJ1-2; clone size: NA; CDR3 DNA: TGCGCCAGCAGCCTTGGGATGGACTATGGCTACACCTTC; CDR3 protein: CASSLGMDYGYTF
V gene: TRBV30; D gene: NA; J gene: TRBJ1-5; clone size: NA; CDR3 DNA: TGTGCCTGGAGTGTACGGGGGTTTCAGCCCCAGCATTTT; CDR3 protein: CAWSVRGFQPQHF
V gene: TRBV15; D gene: NA; J gene: TRBJ2-1; clone size: NA; CDR3 DNA: TGTGCCACCAGCATCAGCCCATACAATGAGCAGTTCTTC; CDR3 protein: CATSISPYNEQFF
V gene: TRBV19; D gene: TRBD2; J gene: TRBJ2-2; clone size: NA; CDR3 DNA: TGTGCCAGTAGTAGGGGACTAGCGGGAGGGGACACCGGGGAGCTGTTTTTT; CDR3 protein: CASSRGLAGGDTGELFF
V gene: TRBV18; D gene: NA; J gene: TRBJ2-5; clone size: NA; CDR3 DNA: TGTGCCAGCTCACCTCTGGGTAGCGGACGCCAAGAGACCCAGTACTTC; CDR3 protein: CASSPLGSGRQETQYF
V gene: TRBV18; D gene: NA; J gene: TRBJ1-1; clone size: NA; CDR3 DNA: TGTGCCAGCTCACCATCGTCAAGGATGAACACTGAAGCTTTCTTT; CDR3 protein: CASSPSSRMNTEAFF
V gene: TRBV9; D gene: TRBD2; J gene: TRBJ2-1; clone size: NA; CDR3 DNA: TGTGCCAGCAGCGTAACTGGCGGGAGACCGGCGGATGAGCAGTTCTTC; CDR3 protein: CASSVTGGRPADEQFF
V gene: TRBV2; D gene: NA; J gene: TRBJ2-5; clone size: NA; CDR3 DNA: TGTGCCAGCAGTGATGTCCAATTGGGGACCCAGTACTTC; CDR3 protein: CASSDVQLGTQYF
V gene: TRBV19; D gene: TRBD1; J gene: TRBJ1-5; clone size: NA; CDR3 DNA: TGTGCCAGCACGGGACAGCTCAATCAGCCCCAGCATTTT; CDR3 protein: CASTGQLNQPQHF
V gene: TRBV19; D gene: NA; J gene: TRBJ1-1; clone size: NA; CDR3 DNA: TGTGCCAGTACCTCGGGCCGCCGCATGAACACTGAAGCTTTCTTT; CDR3 protein: CASTSGRRMNTEAFF
V gene: TRBV9; D gene: TRBD2; J gene: TRBJ2-1; clone size: NA; CDR3 DNA: TGTGCCAGCAGCCCTCGGTTAGCGGGAGCGGGTGAGCAGTTCTTC; CDR3 protein: CASSPRLAGAGEQFF
V gene: TRBV2; D gene: NA; J gene: TRBJ2-4; clone size: NA; CDR3 DNA: TGTGCCAGCAGTGAAGCGGCGAGCATTCAGTACTTC; CDR3 protein: CASSEAASIQYF
V gene: TRBV9; D gene: NA; J gene: TRBJ2-1; clone size: NA; CDR3 DNA: TGTGCCAGCAGCCCCGAGACTAGAAGGAACAATGAGCAGTTCTTC; CDR3 protein: CASSPETRRNNEQFF
V gene: TRBV4-1; D gene: NA; J gene: TRBJ1-1; clone size: NA; CDR3 DNA: TGCGCCAGCAGCGCGGGGAGAGGCACTGAAGCTTTCTTT; CDR3 protein: CASSAGRGTEAFF
V gene: TRBV5-4; D gene: NA; J gene: TRBJ1-1; clone size: NA; CDR3 DNA: TGTGCCAGCAGCCAGGGAGCACTCATGAACACTGAAGCTTTCTTT; CDR3 protein: CASSQGALMNTEAFF
V gene: TRBV10-3; D gene: TRBD2; J gene: TRBJ2-4; clone size: NA; CDR3 DNA: TGTGCCATCAGTGAGTCGAAGCTAGCGGGAGAGGGTAACATTCAGTACTTC; CDR3 protein: CAISESKLAGEGNIQYF
V gene: TRBV11-2; D gene: NA; J gene: TRBJ2-1; clone size: NA; CDR3 DNA: TGTGCCAGCAGCGCCGGGGGTAGCTTGATTTTCAATGAGCAGTTCTTC; CDR3 protein: CASSAGGSLIFNEQFF